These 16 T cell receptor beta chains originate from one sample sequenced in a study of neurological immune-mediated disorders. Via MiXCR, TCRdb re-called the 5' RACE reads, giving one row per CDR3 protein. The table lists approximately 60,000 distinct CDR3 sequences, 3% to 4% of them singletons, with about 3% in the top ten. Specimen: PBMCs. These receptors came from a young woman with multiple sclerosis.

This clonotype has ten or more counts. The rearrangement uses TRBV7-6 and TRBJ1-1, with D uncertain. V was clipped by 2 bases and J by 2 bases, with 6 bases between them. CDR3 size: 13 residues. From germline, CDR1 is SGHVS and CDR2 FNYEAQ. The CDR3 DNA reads TGTGCCAGCAGCTTAAACAGAAACACTGAAGCTTTCTTT. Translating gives CASSLNRNTEAFF.

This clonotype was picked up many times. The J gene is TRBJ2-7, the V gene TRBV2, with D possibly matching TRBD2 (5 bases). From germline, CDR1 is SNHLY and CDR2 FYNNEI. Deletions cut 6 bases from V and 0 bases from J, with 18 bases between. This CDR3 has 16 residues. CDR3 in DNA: TGTGCCAGCAGGCCCCGACCGGGCGGGTTCTCCTACGAGCAGTACTTC. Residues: CASRPRPGGFSYEQYF.

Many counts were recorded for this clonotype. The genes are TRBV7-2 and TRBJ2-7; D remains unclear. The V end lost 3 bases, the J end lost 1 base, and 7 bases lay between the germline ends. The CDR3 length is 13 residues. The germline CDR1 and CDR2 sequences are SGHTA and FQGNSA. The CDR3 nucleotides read TGTGCCAGCAGCTTTGCTGAATCCTACGAGCAGTACTTC. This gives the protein CASSFAESYEQYF.

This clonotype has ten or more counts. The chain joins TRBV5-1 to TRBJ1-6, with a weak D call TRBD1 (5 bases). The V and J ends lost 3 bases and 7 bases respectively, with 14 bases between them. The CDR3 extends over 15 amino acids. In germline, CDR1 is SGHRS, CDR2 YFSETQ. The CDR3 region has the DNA TGCGCCAGCAGCTGGGAGGGGTCCGGGAATTCACCCCTCCACTTT. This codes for CASSWEGSGNSPLHF.

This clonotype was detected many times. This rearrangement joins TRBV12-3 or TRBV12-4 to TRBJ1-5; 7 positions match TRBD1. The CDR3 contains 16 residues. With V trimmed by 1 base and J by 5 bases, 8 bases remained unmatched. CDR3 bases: TGTGCCAGCAGTTTAGGGGTTGGACAGGTCTATCAGCCCCAGCATTTT. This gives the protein CASSLGVGQVYQPQHF.

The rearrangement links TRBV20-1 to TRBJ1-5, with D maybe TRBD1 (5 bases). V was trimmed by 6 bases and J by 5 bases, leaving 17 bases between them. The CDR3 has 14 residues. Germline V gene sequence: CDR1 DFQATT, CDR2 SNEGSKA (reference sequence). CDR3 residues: CSAKGLNGDQPQHF. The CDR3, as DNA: TGCAGTGCAAAGGGACTCAATGGGGATCAGCCCCAGCATTTT.

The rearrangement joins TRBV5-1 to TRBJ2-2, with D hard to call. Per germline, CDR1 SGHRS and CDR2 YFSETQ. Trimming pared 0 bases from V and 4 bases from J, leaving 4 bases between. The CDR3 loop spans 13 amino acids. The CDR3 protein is CASSLEGTGELFF. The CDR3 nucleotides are TGCGCCAGCAGCTTGGAGGGCACCGGGGAGCTGTTTTTT.

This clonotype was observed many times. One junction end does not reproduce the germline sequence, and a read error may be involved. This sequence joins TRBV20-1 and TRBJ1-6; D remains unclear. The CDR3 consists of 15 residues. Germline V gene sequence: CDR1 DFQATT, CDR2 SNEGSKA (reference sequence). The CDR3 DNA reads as TGCAGTGCTAGGGTCCACGACGGGAATAATTCACCCCTCAACTTT. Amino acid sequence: CSARVHDGNNSPLNF.

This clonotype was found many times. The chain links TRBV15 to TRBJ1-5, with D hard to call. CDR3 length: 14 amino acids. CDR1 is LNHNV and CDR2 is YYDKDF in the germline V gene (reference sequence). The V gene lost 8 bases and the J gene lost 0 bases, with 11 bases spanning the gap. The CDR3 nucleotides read TGTGCCACCGGCGGAGCTTATAGCAATCAGCCCCAGCATTTT. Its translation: CATGGAYSNQPQHF.

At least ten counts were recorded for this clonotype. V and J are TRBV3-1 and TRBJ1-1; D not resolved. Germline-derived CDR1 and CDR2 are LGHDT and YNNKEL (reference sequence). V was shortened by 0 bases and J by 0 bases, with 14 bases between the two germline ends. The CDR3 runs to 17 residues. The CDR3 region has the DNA TGTGCCAGCAGCCAAGATGTCCGGGTTGAGGTGAACACTGAAGCTTTCTTT. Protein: CASSQDVRVEVNTEAFF.

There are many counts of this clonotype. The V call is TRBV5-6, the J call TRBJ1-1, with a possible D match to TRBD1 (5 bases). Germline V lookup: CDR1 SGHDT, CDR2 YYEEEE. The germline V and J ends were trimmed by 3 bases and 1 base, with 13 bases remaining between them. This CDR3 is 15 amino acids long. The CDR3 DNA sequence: TGTGCCAGCAGCTGGGGGAGGCACAAGAACACTGAAGCTTTCTTT. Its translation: CASSWGRHKNTEAFF. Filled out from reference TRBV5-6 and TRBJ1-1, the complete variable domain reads DAGVTQSPTHLIKTRGQQVTLRCSPKSGHDTVSWYQQALGQGPQFIFQYYEEEERQRGNFPDRFSGHQFPNYSSELNVNALLLGDSALYLCASSWGRHKNTEAFFGQGTRLTVV.

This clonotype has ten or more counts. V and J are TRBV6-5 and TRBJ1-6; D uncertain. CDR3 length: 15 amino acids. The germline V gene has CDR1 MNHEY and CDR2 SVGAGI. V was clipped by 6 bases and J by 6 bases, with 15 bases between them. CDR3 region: CASSLRPRANSPLHF. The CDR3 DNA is TGTGCCAGCAGCCTCCGTCCCCGGGCTAATTCACCCCTCCACTTT.

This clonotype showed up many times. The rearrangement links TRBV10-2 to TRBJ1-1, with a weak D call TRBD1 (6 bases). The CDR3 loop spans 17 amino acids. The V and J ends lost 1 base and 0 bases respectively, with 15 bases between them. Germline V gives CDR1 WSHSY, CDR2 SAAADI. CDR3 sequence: CASSELAGDIMNTEAFF. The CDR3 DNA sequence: TGCGCCAGCAGTGAGTTGGCAGGGGACATCATGAACACTGAAGCTTTCTTT.

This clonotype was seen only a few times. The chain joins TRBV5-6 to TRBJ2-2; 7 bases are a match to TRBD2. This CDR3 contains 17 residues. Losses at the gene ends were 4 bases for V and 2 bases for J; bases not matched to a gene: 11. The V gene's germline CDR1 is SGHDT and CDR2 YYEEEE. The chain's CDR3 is CASSPVGGRGNTGELFF. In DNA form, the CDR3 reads TGTGCCAGCAGCCCCGTTGGCGGGAGAGGCAACACCGGGGAGCTGTTTTTT.

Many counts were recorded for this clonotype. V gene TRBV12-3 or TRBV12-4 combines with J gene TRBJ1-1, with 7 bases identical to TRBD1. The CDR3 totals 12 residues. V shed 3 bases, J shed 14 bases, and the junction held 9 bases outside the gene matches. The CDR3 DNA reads TGTGCCAGCAGTTTTTCTGAACTGGGACAGTTCTTT. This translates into CASSFSELGQFF.

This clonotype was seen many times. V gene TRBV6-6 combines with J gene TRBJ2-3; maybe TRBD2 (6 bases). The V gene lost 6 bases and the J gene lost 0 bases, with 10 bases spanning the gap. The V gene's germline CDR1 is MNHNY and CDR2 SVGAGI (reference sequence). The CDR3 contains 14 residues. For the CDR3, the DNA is TGTGCCAGCAGGGATACTAGCAGCACAGATACGCAGTATTTT. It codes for CASRDTSSTDTQYF.